This T cell receptor (beta chain) was captured in a study of T cell responses to AZD1222 COVID-19 vaccine. Study results and caveats: It was only a handful of AZD1222 recipients who were seropositive at baseline. A mostly white British donor set with more females was recruited, and clonal diversity was possibly underestimated. Sampling that yielded the repertoires occurred only after the peak T cell response. Targeting of unmutated variant regions was reportedly seen in nearly half of spike-specific TCRs.

Comments on this clone: Its antigen is still unknown.

CDR3 size: 16 residues. Trimming cost V 1 base and J 0 bases; bases outside gene matches: 3. Per the germline V gene, CDR1 is SGHRS and CDR2 is YFSETQ. The data were produced by immunoSEQ multiplex PCR, yet TCRdb's version contains in-frame clones alone and is incomplete. The sample holds under 200,000 clones, about 92% seen once. This specimen was peripheral blood, taken 28 days after the second dose of the MenACWY control vaccine. The clonotype was recovered from an adult who received the MenACWY meningococcal vaccine as a control. The chain combines TRBV5-1 with TRBJ2-1, with TRBD2 identical over 8 bases. CDR3 DNA: TGCGCCAGCAGCTTGATGAGCGGGAGCTCCTACAATGAGCAGTTCTTC. Its protein is CASSLMSGSSYNEQFF.